Below, 3 T cell receptor beta chains from the same sample are listed, as sequenced in a study of control samples from healthy donors and cancer patients. Sequencing used immunoSEQ multiplex PCR; TCRdb keeps in-frame clones, though not all of them. The table includes 250,000 to 300,000 clones, roughly 87% detected once. The sample taken for sequencing was PBMCs. The receptors shown here come from a woman between 55 and 75 years old with lung cancer.

This rearrangement joins TRBV11-2 to TRBJ2-7; TRBD1 is a possible D gene (6 bases). Trimming shortened V by 0 bases and J by 6 bases, and 15 bases separated the two germline ends. Looked up from germline, CDR1 is SGHAT and CDR2 is FQNNGV. The CDR3 is 15 amino acids. The CDR3 loop reads CASSLEGTGLGEQYF. DNA for the CDR3: TGTGCCAGCAGCTTAGAGGGAACAGGGTTGGGCGAGCAGTACTTC.

The rearrangement joins TRBV5-6 to TRBJ2-6; D call uncertain. Trimming removed 1 base from V and 0 bases from J, with 8 bases in between. Germline V gives CDR1 SGHDT, CDR2 YYEEEE. The CDR3 consists of 16 residues. The CDR3 bases are TGTGCCAGCAGCTTGTACGGGCACTCTGGGGCCAACGTCCTGACTTTC. Encoded protein: CASSLYGHSGANVLTF.

V usage is TRBV11-3 and J usage is TRBJ2-3; no clear D gene. Trimming left V 2 bases short and J 4 bases short, with 10 bases between. Germline V gene data show CDR1 as SGHNT and CDR2 as YENEEA. The length of the CDR3 is 14 residues. CDR3 residues: CASSLNQVSDTQYF. CDR3 nucleotide sequence: TGTGCCAGCAGCTTAAACCAGGTCTCAGATACGCAGTATTTT.